This entry lists 27 T cell receptor beta chains sequenced from one sample in a study of blood T cell repertoires in COVID-19. Clones were read by immunoSEQ multiplex PCR, and TCRdb kept only the in-frame ones, dropping some. This table holds almost 350,000 clones, around nine tenths found once. Specimen: peripheral blood. The source of these receptors is a woman aged 55-75 years with COVID-19, enrolled during active disease.

This chain joins TRBV28 and TRBJ1-3, with 10 nucleotides matching TRBD1. The CDR3 is made up of 16 amino acids. CDR1 is MDHEN, CDR2 SYDVKM, per germline. Losses at the gene ends were 5 bases for V and 1 base for J; bases not matched to a gene: 5. CDR3 sequence reads: CASSGPGQGSGNTIYF. The CDR3 DNA is TGTGCCAGCAGTGGACCGGGACAGGGGTCTGGAAACACCATATATTTT.

This chain joins TRBV6-5 and TRBJ2-2; 7 bases match TRBD1. Germline loops: CDR1 MNHEY, CDR2 SVGAGI. This CDR3 is built from 14 residues. V trimming: 0 bases; J trimming: 6 bases; junction bases outside the gene matches: 1. CDR3 protein: CASSYSGTAGELFF. The CDR3 DNA reads as TGTGCCAGCAGTTACTCCGGGACAGCCGGGGAGCTGTTTTTT.

This clone showed up just once. The V and J genes are TRBV7-3 and TRBJ1-6; possibly TRBD1 for D (5 bases). Between the trimmed V and J ends, which lost 5 bases and 6 bases, there was a span of 20 bases. This CDR3 region has 17 residues. Germline assignment: CDR1 SGHTA and CDR2 FQGTGA. The CDR3 spells CASSILRRGVGNSPLHF. In DNA form, the CDR3 reads TGTGCCAGCAGCATTCTCCGAAGGGGCGTAGGTAATTCACCCCTCCACTTT.

The V gene is TRBV2, the J gene TRBJ1-1; D gene unclear. The CDR3 extends over 14 amino acids. V dropped 4 bases and J dropped 4 bases, with 13 bases sitting between them. Germline CDR1 is SNHLY and CDR2 is FYNNEI. CDR3: CASSVAGGSTEAFF. CDR3 DNA sequence: TGTGCCAGCAGTGTGGCAGGTGGAAGCACTGAAGCTTTCTTT.

The rearrangement uses TRBV5-6 and TRBJ2-1; TRBD2 agrees at 9 bases. The germline V gene encodes CDR1 SGHDT and CDR2 YYEEEE. J was trimmed by 5 bases and V by 0 bases; bases with no gene match: 3. The CDR3 consists of 15 residues. The CDR3 is CASSLAAGGNNEQFF. CDR3 in DNA: TGTGCCAGCAGCTTGGCTGCGGGGGGGAACAATGAGCAGTTCTTC.

This chain joins TRBV27 and TRBJ1-2, with TRBD1 matching over 8 bases. The junction had 3 bases not matched to a gene; V was cut back by 4 bases and J by 8 bases. CDR3 length: 12 amino acids. CDR1 and CDR2 from the germline V gene are MNHEY and SMNVEV (reference sequence). CDR3 region: CASSSRTGGYTF. The CDR3 DNA reads TGTGCCAGCAGTTCTCGGACAGGGGGCTACACCTTC.

This rearrangement joins TRBV27 to TRBJ2-2, with 7 bases lining up with TRBD2. This CDR3 is 15 amino acids long. CDR1 is MNHEY, CDR2 SMNVEV, per germline (reference sequence). With V trimmed by 1 base and J by 6 bases, 5 bases remained unmatched. The CDR3 DNA sequence: TGTGCCAGCAGTTTATTGGTAGGGAGGGCCGGGGAGCTGTTTTTT. It yields the protein CASSLLVGRAGELFF.

Remarks on this clone: Other DNA sequences in the sample encode the same CDR3. V usage is TRBV18 and J usage is TRBJ2-5, with D possibly TRBD2 on 6 matching bases. V was trimmed by 0 bases and J by 5 bases, leaving 7 bases between them. The CDR3 extends over 13 amino acids. CDR1 is KGHSH, CDR2 LQKENI, per germline. This CDR3 reads CASSPPGGETQYF. CDR3 in DNA: TGTGCCAGCTCACCACCAGGAGGGGAGACCCAGTACTTC.

This chain joins TRBV5-5 and TRBJ1-4; D may be TRBD1 (5 bases). CDR1 is SGHKS and CDR2 is YYEKEE in the germline V gene (reference sequence). The CDR3 contains 15 residues. The V and J ends lost 1 base and 3 bases respectively, with 10 bases between them. The CDR3 DNA is TGTGCCAGCAGCTTGTATGCGGGGGCTAATGAAAAACTGTTTTTT. Protein sequence: CASSLYAGANEKLFF.

The chain recombines TRBV7-6 with TRBJ1-6, with 7 bases fitting TRBD1. This CDR3 spans 16 amino acids. J lost 0 bases, V lost 5 bases, and 4 bases had no gene match. Germline V gene data show CDR1 as SGHVS and CDR2 as FNYEAQ. CDR3: CASSPRTGSYNSPLHF. The CDR3 nucleotides are TGTGCCAGCAGCCCTCGGACAGGCTCCTATAATTCACCCCTCCACTTT. The whole variable domain, remainder taken from reference TRBV7-6 and TRBJ1-6, is GAGVSQSPRYKVTKRGQDVALRCDPISGHVSLYWYRQALGQGPEFLTYFNYEAQQDKSGLPNDRFSAERPEGSISTLTIQRTEQRDSAMYRCASSPRTGSYNSPLHFGNGTRLTVT.

J is TRBJ2-3 and V is TRBV30; D unclear. Trimming took off 2 bases at V and 1 base at J, with 4 bases between the two ends. The germline V gene encodes CDR1 GTSNPN and CDR2 SVGIG (reference sequence). The CDR3 runs to 12 residues. CDR3 residues: CAWSLRTDTQYF. CDR3 sequence (DNA): TGTGCCTGGAGTCTCCGCACAGATACGCAGTATTTT.

The chain employs TRBV6-5 and TRBJ1-1, with D maybe TRBD1 (6 bases). The CDR3 loop spans 15 amino acids. V lost 7 bases, J lost 4 bases, and 19 bases lay in between. In germline, CDR1 is MNHEY, CDR2 SVGAGI. The DNA for the CDR3 is TGTGCCAGCACCGACATGTTGGGAGGGGGCACTGAAGCTTTCTTT. Amino acid sequence: CASTDMLGGGTEAFF.

This clone appeared a single time. The chain recombines TRBV7-9 with TRBJ2-1, with 8 bases identical to TRBD1. CDR1 is SEHNR, CDR2 FQNEAQ, per germline (reference sequence). The ends lost 6 bases at V and 7 bases at J; junction bases unmatched: 8. The CDR3 sequence is 14 residues long. CDR3 protein: CASRITRQGNEQFF. For the CDR3, the DNA is TGTGCCAGCAGGATTACGAGACAGGGGAATGAGCAGTTCTTC. The variable domain in full, with the rest retrieved from reference TRBV7-9 and TRBJ2-1, is DTGVSQNPRHKITKRGQNVTFRCDPISEHNRLYWYRQTLGQGPEFLTYFQNEAQLEKSRLLSDRFSAERPKGSFSTLEIQRTEQGDSAMYLCASRITRQGNEQFFGPGTRLTVL.

The V and J genes are TRBV5-4 and TRBJ1-6, with 7 bases aligning to TRBD1. V trimming: 1 base; J trimming: 6 bases; junction bases outside the gene matches: 4. Germline V CDR1 and CDR2: SGHNT, YYREEE (reference sequence). The CDR3 is 15 residues long. In DNA, the CDR3 is TGTGCCAGCAGCTTGCCGGGACAGAGTAATTCACCCCTCCACTTT. Residues: CASSLPGQSNSPLHF.

The genes are TRBV15 and TRBJ1-5, with D possibly being TRBD1 (5 bases). Germline V gene sequence: CDR1 LNHNV, CDR2 YYDKDF (reference sequence). CDR3 length equals 13 residues. Trimming removed 5 bases from V and 3 bases from J, with 8 bases in between. CDR3 protein: CATSGGINQPQHF. Written as DNA, the CDR3 is TGTGCCACCAGCGGGGGGATCAATCAGCCCCAGCATTTT.

The chain combines TRBV7-9 with TRBJ2-6; TRBD1 is a possible D gene (6 bases). V dropped 3 bases and J dropped 4 bases, with 16 bases sitting between them. The CDR3 is made up of 17 amino acids. CDR1 and CDR2 from the germline V gene are SEHNR and FQNEAQ (reference sequence). The CDR3 reads CASSFWDTRAGANVLTF. The CDR3 bases are TGTGCCAGCAGCTTTTGGGACACTCGAGCCGGGGCCAACGTCCTGACTTTC.

In DNA form, the CDR3 reads TGTGCCAGCAGTTTACCTGGACAGATCTATGGCTACACCTTC. Translating it yields CASSLPGQIYGYTF. The chain combines TRBV28 with TRBJ1-2; TRBD1 is a possible D gene (6 bases). Trimming removed 2 bases at V and 4 bases at J, with 11 bases between. The CDR3 is made up of 14 amino acids. The germline gives CDR1 MDHEN, CDR2 SYDVKM.

The chain has TRBV6-1 and TRBJ1-4, with D perhaps TRBD1 (6 bases). The CDR3 consists of 16 residues. The ends were cut back, 1 base at V and 8 bases at J, with 17 bases in the middle. CDR1 and CDR2 (germline): MNHNS, SASEGT. CDR3: CASSEVIGVRGEKLFF. DNA of the CDR3: TGTGCCAGCAGTGAAGTGATAGGGGTGAGGGGGGAAAAACTGTTTTTT.

The chain uses TRBV20-1 and TRBJ1-1, with a tentative D call TRBD1 (6 bases). Germline CDR1 reads DFQATT; CDR2 reads SNEGSKA (reference sequence). The CDR3 length is 14 residues. V lost 3 bases to trimming and J lost 2 bases, with 13 bases between them. The CDR3 DNA follows: TGCAGTGCTAGTCAGACAGGTCTAAACACTGAAGCTTTCTTT. Amino acid sequence: CSASQTGLNTEAFF.

The CDR3 nucleotides read TGCGCCAGCAGTGAGACAGGGGCGGGGAACACTGAAGCTTTCTTT. It encodes CASSETGAGNTEAFF. This sequence joins TRBV10-1 and TRBJ1-1, with 7 positions matching TRBD1. V lost 2 bases and J lost 1; bases outside the gene matches: 4. From germline, CDR1 is WNHNN and CDR2 SYGVQD (reference sequence). The CDR3 totals 15 residues.

This chain connects TRBV6-2 or TRBV6-3 to TRBJ1-6; the D gene is possibly TRBD1 (5 bases). Germline V lookup: CDR1 MNHEY, CDR2 SVGEGT. Trimming took 2 bases from V and 7 from J, leaving 9 bases between them. The CDR3 covers 14 residues. CDR3 DNA: TGTGCCAGCAGTTACAGGGGCGCGAATTCACCCCTCCACTTT. It specifies CASSYRGANSPLHF.

The rearrangement uses TRBV19 and TRBJ2-3; the match to TRBD1 covers 11 bases. Germline CDR1 is LNHDA and CDR2 is SQIVND (reference sequence). The CDR3 contains 20 residues. V was pared by 4 bases and J by 6 bases, with 21 bases of the junction left unmatched. CDR3 amino acids: CASSTGRNRKDRGRPDTQYF. For the CDR3, the DNA is TGTGCCAGTAGTACCGGCAGGAACAGAAAGGACAGGGGGCGTCCGGATACGCAGTATTTT.

The chain couples TRBV6-1 to TRBJ2-2, with TRBD1 matching 7 bases. Germline CDR1 reads MNHNS; CDR2 reads SASEGT. This CDR3 comprises 16 residues. After removal of 3 bases from V and 4 bases from J, the junction contained 8 bases not matched to a gene. CDR3 region: CASSDKGGGGTGELFF. The CDR3, as DNA: TGTGCCAGCAGTGATAAAGGGGGCGGCGGCACCGGGGAGCTGTTTTTT.

The chain couples TRBV27 to TRBJ1-5; D is ambiguous. CDR3 length: 14 amino acids. Germline V lookup: CDR1 MNHEY, CDR2 SMNVEV (reference sequence). Deletions cut 6 bases from V and 0 bases from J, with 9 bases between. CDR3 bases: TGTGCCAGCAGCCCTCTGAGTAGCAATCAGCCCCAGCATTTT. Residues: CASSPLSSNQPQHF.

The chain carries TRBV2 and TRBJ2-1; possible D gene TRBD1, 6 bases. The CDR3 contains 15 residues. CDR1 is SNHLY and CDR2 is FYNNEI in the germline V gene. V lost 6 bases, J lost 0 bases, and 12 bases lay in between. This CDR3 reads CASRGGQSSYNEQFF. CDR3 DNA sequence: TGTGCCAGCAGAGGAGGACAGAGCTCCTACAATGAGCAGTTCTTC.

The J gene is TRBJ2-3, the V gene TRBV6-1; 8 positions match TRBD2. The CDR3 has 18 residues. With V trimmed by 3 bases and J by 6 bases, 17 bases remained unmatched. Germline-derived CDR1 and CDR2 are MNHNS and SASEGT. The DNA for the CDR3 is TGTGCCAGCAGTGACACCTATCCTTCCGGGGGGGCCGTTGATACGCAGTATTTT. Protein sequence: CASSDTYPSGGAVDTQYF.

The chain links TRBV5-1 to TRBJ1-4, with a tentative D call TRBD1 (6 bases). CDR3 size: 13 residues. Germline values: CDR1 SGHRS, CDR2 YFSETQ. V was shortened by 0 bases and J by 12 bases, with 12 bases between the two germline ends. CDR3 sequence: CASSLERGNELFF. The CDR3 bases are TGCGCCAGCAGCTTGGAGAGGGGGAATGAACTGTTTTTT. Full variable domain (missing parts from reference TRBV5-1 and TRBJ1-4): KAGVTQTPRYLIKTRGQQVTLSCSPISGHRSVSWYQQTPGQGLQFLFEYFSETQRNKGNFPGRFSGRQFSNSRSEMNVSTLELGDSALYLCASSLERGNELFFGSGTQLSVL.